These 8 T cell receptor beta chains came from one sample sequenced in a study of T-cell reconstitution after alpha-beta-depleted transplantation in children (TCRdb year 2016). The treatment or condition label for this specimen denotes: allogeneic hematopoietic cell transplantation with graft depleted of TCRalphabeta T cells and CD19 B cells. Library generation was performed with PCR. The instrument given in TCRdb is Illumina HiSeq 2500. To normalize quantification of the TCRbeta repertoire, the TCR libraries were built with molecular barcoding that relied on unique molecular identifiers. TCRdb applied fastp at Q25 and MiXCR to the public reads, then kept only in-frame beta chains. Rows merge per CDR3 protein into single entries with the most common DNA and genes. The sample table holds approximately 130,000 distinct CDR3 sequences, of which about 9.5% were seen once. Jointly, the top ten make up 24% of the sample.

This material consisted of PBMCs, mostly from graft donor cells, taken 180 days after TCRalphabeta/CD19-depleted stem cell transplant. These receptor sequences come from a girl in the first two years of life who had a stem cell transplant for combined immunodeficiency, so the T cells may come from the graft donor.

This clonotype has at least ten counts. V and J are TRBV5-1 and TRBJ2-5; tentatively, D is TRBD1 (6 bases). Deletions cut 0 bases from V and 4 bases from J, with 13 bases between. This CDR3 comprises 15 residues. Germline values: CDR1 SGHRS, CDR2 YFSETQ. The CDR3 region has the DNA TGCGCCAGCAGCTTGGAAGGAGAAGGGGGAGAGACCCAGTACTTC. As protein: CASSLEGEGGETQYF.

This clonotype was observed a handful of times. The chain combines TRBV9 with TRBJ1-2, with D possibly TRBD1 on 5 matching bases. V shed 4 bases and J shed 4 bases, with 20 bases lying between them. Germline V CDR1 and CDR2: SGDLS, YYNGEE. The CDR3 consists of 16 residues. The DNA of the CDR3 is TGTGCCAGCAGCCCCAGGGATCGGGGGGAGAGCTATGGCTACACCTTC. It yields the protein CASSPRDRGESYGYTF.

This clonotype was seen only a few times. J is TRBJ1-1 and V is TRBV4-3; D remains ambiguous. The germline V gene has CDR1 LGHNA and CDR2 YSLEER. The CDR3 is 13 residues long. V lost 2 bases to trimming and J lost 1 base, with 5 bases between them. For the CDR3, the DNA is TGCGCCAGCAGCCAAAACAAGAACACTGAAGCTTTCTTT. Its translation is CASSQNKNTEAFF.

This clonotype was found a few times. V and J are TRBV6-1 and TRBJ2-3; no definite D call. The CDR3 has 14 residues. Per the germline V gene, CDR1 is MNHNS and CDR2 is SASEGT. V was shortened by 5 bases and J by 0 bases, with 9 bases between the two germline ends. DNA for the CDR3: TGTGCCAGCAGTCGCTCATTAAGCACAGATACGCAGTATTTT. Its translation is CASSRSLSTDTQYF.

The table lists this clonotype with a few counts. The V call is TRBV20-1, the J call TRBJ2-5, with D tentatively TRBD1 or TRBD2 (5 bases each). The V end lost 7 bases, the J end lost 6 bases, and 18 bases lay between the germline ends. Germline loops: CDR1 DFQATT, CDR2 SNEGSKA (reference sequence). CDR3 length equals 13 residues. CDR3: CSGKGQGRKTQYF. CDR3 bases: TGCAGTGGGAAGGGGCAGGGACGAAAGACCCAGTACTTC.

This chain uses TRBV18 with TRBJ1-2, with 9 bases matching TRBD1. The germline V gene encodes CDR1 KGHSH and CDR2 LQKENI. The ends lost 6 bases at V and 8 bases at J; junction bases unmatched: 10. This CDR3 spans 14 amino acids. The CDR3 here is CASSLRTGEGGYTF. CDR3 DNA: TGTGCCAGCTCCCTTCGGACAGGGGAAGGAGGCTACACCTTC.

In this sample, this clonotype turned up a few times. The chain joins TRBV11-1 to TRBJ2-4, with TRBD1 matching 7 bases. CDR3 length equals 12 residues. J gave up 13 bases and V 5 bases, and 8 bases lay outside the gene matches. Per the germline V gene, CDR1 is SGHAT and CDR2 is FQDESV (reference sequence). The CDR3 sequence: CASSLTGDQQYF. The CDR3 DNA sequence: TGTGCCAGCAGCCTTACAGGGGACCAACAGTACTTC. The whole variable domain, remainder taken from reference TRBV11-1 and TRBJ2-4, is EAEVAQSPRYKITEKSQAVAFWCDPISGHATLYWYRQILGQGPELLVQFQDESVVDDSQLPKDRFSAERLKGVDSTLKIQPAELGDSAMYLCASSLTGDQQYFGAGTRLSVL.

This clonotype was seen more than once but under ten times. This chain uses TRBV3-1 with TRBJ2-3, with TRBD2 matching 7 bases. Germline V lookup: CDR1 LGHDT, CDR2 YNNKEL (reference sequence). The CDR3 spans 15 residues. With 4 bases clipped from V and 6 bases from J, the junction kept 10 bases outside the gene matches. In DNA form, the CDR3 reads TGTGCCAGCAGCCCAGAGACTAGCATGACGGATACGCAGTATTTT. Protein product: CASSPETSMTDTQYF.